The 22 T cell receptor beta chains given below trace back to one sample, sequenced in a study of blood T cell repertoires in COVID-19. Measured with immunoSEQ multiplex PCR; TCRdb has only the in-frame clones, and not every one. The data show 130,000 to 150,000 clones, approximately 85% seen once. The sequenced sample was peripheral blood. All receptors come from a woman aged 60 to 75 with COVID-19, enrolled during active disease.

This chain links TRBV5-6 with TRBJ2-5; 8 nucleotides line up with TRBD1. Germline loops: CDR1 SGHDT, CDR2 YYEEEE. Trimming at V came to 4 bases and at J to 4 bases, leaving 9 bases not matched to a gene. The CDR3 runs to 15 residues. Written as DNA, the CDR3 is TGTGCCAGCAGCCCGACGACAGGGGCTGGAGAGACCCAGTACTTC. Translated: CASSPTTGAGETQYF.

CDR3 residues: CATSETDRGVRTGELFF. CDR3 nucleotide sequence: TGTGCCACCAGCGAAACGGACAGGGGGGTGAGAACCGGGGAGCTGTTTTTT. The V call is TRBV24-1, the J call TRBJ2-2; 10 bases are shared with TRBD1. The CDR3 loop spans 17 amino acids. V dropped 7 bases and J dropped 5; count of bases not matched to a gene: 12. Per germline, CDR1 KGHDR and CDR2 SFDVKD.

The chain has TRBV7-8 and TRBJ1-4; tentative D call: TRBD1 (5 bases). This CDR3 is built from 14 residues. Trimming left V 5 bases short and J 8 bases short, with 15 bases between. The germline gives CDR1 SGHVS, CDR2 FQNEAQ. This CDR3 is CASSPLGRGEKLFF. In DNA form, the CDR3 reads TGTGCCAGCAGCCCCCTGGGTAGGGGAGAAAAACTGTTTTTT.

V is TRBV5-1 and J is TRBJ2-7; TRBD1 might be the D (5 bases). The ends were cut back, 0 bases at V and 5 bases at J, with 12 bases in the middle. CDR1 is SGHRS, CDR2 YFSETQ, per germline. This CDR3 has 14 amino acids. This CDR3 reads CASSLVQDINEQYF. The CDR3, as DNA: TGCGCCAGCAGCTTGGTACAGGATATCAACGAGCAGTACTTC.

The chain recombines TRBV6-5 with TRBJ1-2, with 7 bases that match TRBD1. CDR3 size: 15 residues. V shed 6 bases and J 2 bases; nucleotides not matched to a gene: 9. Looked up from germline, CDR1 is MNHEY and CDR2 is SVGAGI. The DNA for the CDR3 is TGTGCCAGCAGCCTAGGACAGGCCTACAACTATGGCTACACCTTC. This sequence encodes CASSLGQAYNYGYTF.

This sequence joins TRBV6-5 and TRBJ1-2, with D possibly TRBD1 on 5 matching bases. V was pared by 2 bases and J by 4 bases, with 14 bases between. This CDR3 is built from 15 residues. Germline lookup yields CDR1 MNHEY and CDR2 SVGAGI. CDR3 loop: CASSYRGGVGYGYTF. The DNA of the CDR3 is TGTGCCAGCAGTTACCGGGGGGGGGTAGGCTATGGCTACACCTTC.

The chain joins TRBV6-5 to TRBJ2-1, with 9 nucleotides matching TRBD2. Trimming cost V 1 base and J 6 bases; bases outside gene matches: 7. Germline V gene sequence: CDR1 MNHEY, CDR2 SVGAGI. This CDR3 spans 16 amino acids. The CDR3: CASSYFGGGARNEQFF. As DNA, the CDR3 is TGTGCCAGCAGTTACTTTGGCGGGGGGGCCCGCAATGAGCAGTTCTTC.

This chain connects TRBV7-9 to TRBJ1-2; D perhaps matches TRBD1 (5 bases). Trimming removed 1 base at V and 3 bases at J, with 9 bases between. Looked up from germline, CDR1 is SEHNR and CDR2 is FQNEAQ (reference sequence). The CDR3 is made up of 14 amino acids. CDR3 sequence reads: CASSLGGMDYGYTF. The CDR3 nucleotides read TGTGCCAGCAGCTTAGGGGGCATGGACTATGGCTACACCTTC.

This clone is a singleton in its sample. V and J are TRBV6-5 and TRBJ1-5; D is perhaps TRBD1 (5 bases). Trimming shortened V by 0 bases and J by 4 bases, and 10 bases separated the two germline ends. The CDR3 spans 15 residues. Germline CDR1 and CDR2: MNHEY and SVGAGI. The CDR3 DNA is TGTGCCAGCAGTTACTCCGGGGGGGTTAATCAGCCCCAGCATTTT. It is translated as CASSYSGGVNQPQHF.

This chain uses TRBV27 with TRBJ1-2, with D uncertain. CDR3 length: 15 residues. Deletions cut 4 bases from V and 7 bases from J, with 19 bases between. Per germline, CDR1 MNHEY and CDR2 SMNVEV (reference sequence). The chain's CDR3 is CASSSLLPGILGYTF. CDR3 nucleotides: TGTGCCAGCAGTTCCCTCCTCCCGGGAATTCTTGGCTACACCTTC.

The V gene is TRBV29-1, the J gene TRBJ2-5, with TRBD2 as a possible D gene (5 bases). Germline V gene data show CDR1 as SQVTM and CDR2 as ANQGSEA. The CDR3 has 12 amino acids. The ends were cut back, 6 bases at V and 9 bases at J, with 17 bases in the middle. The CDR3 region is CSVATGPRAQYF. In DNA, the CDR3 is TGCAGCGTCGCTACTGGCCCGAGGGCCCAGTACTTC.

CDR3 loop: CASSLDPGIGQPQHF. The CDR3 region has the DNA TGCGCCAGCAGCTTGGACCCAGGGATCGGGCAGCCCCAGCATTTT. V usage is TRBV5-1 and J usage is TRBJ1-5, with D possibly matching TRBD1 (5 bases). The germline gives CDR1 SGHRS, CDR2 YFSETQ. V lost 0 bases to trimming and J lost 7 bases, with 14 bases between them. The CDR3 consists of 15 residues.

The J gene is TRBJ2-7, the V gene TRBV19, with 10 positions matching TRBD1. The CDR3 totals 13 residues. Germline loops: CDR1 LNHDA, CDR2 SQIVND (reference sequence). V was clipped by 4 bases and J by 7 bases; unmatched bases: 4. In DNA form, the CDR3 reads TGTGCCAGTAGTAGGACAGGGGGGGAGGAGCAGTACTTC. It is translated as CASSRTGGEEQYF.

This chain connects TRBV7-2 to TRBJ1-5, with D perhaps TRBD1 (6 bases). In germline, CDR1 is SGHTA, CDR2 FQGNSA. V gave up 5 bases and J gave up 6 bases, with 11 bases separating them. This CDR3 comprises 13 residues. Here the CDR3 DNA reads TGTGCCAGCAGCCCCACAGGGCCTCAGCCCCAGCATTTT. Translating gives CASSPTGPQPQHF. Full variable domain (outside the CDR3, taken from reference TRBV7-2 and TRBJ1-5): GAGVSQSPSNKVTEKGKDVELRCDPISGHTALYWYRQSLGQGLEFLIYFQGNSAPDKSGLPSDRFSAERTGGSVSTLTIQRTQQEDSAVYLCASSPTGPQPQHFGDGTRLSIL.

This chain connects TRBV27 to TRBJ2-7; D might be TRBD1 (6 bases). V lost 2 bases and J 1 base, leaving 15 bases between the germline ends. The CDR3 runs 16 residues. Germline lookup yields CDR1 MNHEY and CDR2 SMNVEV (reference sequence). The CDR3, as DNA: TGTGCCAGCAGTTTAAATAAGCAGGGGTCATCCTACGAGCAGTACTTC. It yields the protein CASSLNKQGSSYEQYF.

The gene calls are TRBV4-1 and TRBJ2-1; no definite D call. The CDR3 length is 17 residues. The V gene lost 0 bases and the J gene lost 0 bases, with 12 bases spanning the gap. CDR1 is MGHRA and CDR2 is YSYEKL in the germline V gene. This CDR3 is CASSQETTSSSYNEQFF. CDR3 DNA sequence: TGCGCCAGCAGCCAAGAAACTACCTCCAGCTCCTACAATGAGCAGTTCTTC.

The gene calls are TRBV28 and TRBJ1-1; D perhaps matches TRBD1 (5 bases). The CDR3 extends over 15 amino acids. V shed 6 bases and J shed 3 bases, with 17 bases lying between them. The germline V gene has CDR1 MDHEN and CDR2 SYDVKM. CDR3 residues: CASRQRPAGYTEAFF. In DNA form, the CDR3 reads TGTGCCAGCAGACAAAGACCGGCAGGGTACACTGAAGCTTTCTTT.

J is TRBJ1-3 and V is TRBV7-9; tentatively, D is TRBD1 (5 bases). V was clipped by 1 base and J by 2 bases, with 15 bases between them. Germline assignment: CDR1 SEHNR and CDR2 FQNEAQ (reference sequence). The CDR3 runs 17 residues. CDR3 protein: CASSLVTRVRAGNTIYF. The CDR3 DNA sequence: TGTGCCAGCAGCTTAGTGACCAGGGTCAGGGCTGGAAACACCATATATTTT.

The rearrangement uses TRBV9 and TRBJ1-1, with D perhaps matching TRBD1 (5 bases). V was cut by 0 bases and J by 0 bases, with 15 bases left in between. CDR3 size: 17 residues. Germline CDR1 is SGDLS and CDR2 is YYNGEE. This CDR3 reads CASSVVARGFMNTEAFF. The CDR3 DNA reads as TGTGCCAGCAGCGTAGTAGCGCGGGGCTTCATGAACACTGAAGCTTTCTTT.

CDR3 DNA sequence: TGTGCCACCAGGGACAGGGCGATAAATACGCAGTATTTT. It is translated as CATRDRAINTQYF. The chain combines TRBV6-6 with TRBJ2-3, with 9 bases fitting TRBD1. This CDR3 has 13 amino acids. The J segment lost 7 bases and the V segment lost 10 bases, leaving 9 bases of the junction unmatched. CDR1 is MNHNY, CDR2 SVGAGI, per germline (reference sequence).

The gene calls are TRBV11-2 and TRBJ1-4, with TRBD1 matching 7 bases. The V gene end was trimmed by 5 bases and the J gene end by 2 bases; junction bases not matched to a gene: 11. This CDR3 is built from 17 residues. Germline V gives CDR1 SGHAT, CDR2 FQNNGV. This CDR3 reads CASSPIQGFGTNEKLFF. The CDR3 DNA reads TGTGCCAGCAGCCCGATACAGGGGTTTGGGACTAATGAAAAACTGTTTTTT.

The chain combines TRBV2 with TRBJ1-1; D uncertain. Germline V lookup: CDR1 SNHLY, CDR2 FYNNEI. CDR3 length: 15 amino acids. The germline V and J ends were trimmed by 6 bases and 1 base, with 15 bases remaining between them. As DNA, the CDR3 is TGTGCCAGCAGATGGTCGAGGGAAGAGAACACTGAAGCTTTCTTT. This gives the protein CASRWSREENTEAFF.